This T cell receptor (beta chain) was profiled in a study of T cell changes during pregnancy in multiple sclerosis. Only in-frame clones appear in the TCRdb table, and some are missing; sequencing was by immunoSEQ multiplex PCR. This repertoire shows around 40,000 clones, approximately 94% found once; its top ten account for around 0.58%. The starting material was CD4+ T cells from peripheral blood mononuclear cells, obtained in the third trimester of pregnancy. This clonotype was obtained from a female donor with multiple sclerosis, enrolled in a pregnancy study.

CDR3 in amino acids: CASSLLADTQYF. The CDR3 DNA follows: TGTGCCAGCAGCCTACTAGCAGATACGCAGTATTTT. The V call is TRBV7-6, the J call TRBJ2-3; tentatively, D is TRBD2 (5 bases). This CDR3 spans 12 amino acids. With 5 bases removed from V and 4 bases from J, the gap between germline ends came to 7 bases. The germline gives CDR1 SGHVS, CDR2 FNYEAQ.